The 4 T cell receptor beta chains below were found in one sample sequenced in a study of T cell repertoires in cytomegalovirus infection. Each CDR3 protein is one row after TCRdb ran MiXCR on the reads. Of about 900,000 distinct CDR3 sequences in the sample, 30% to 40% were seen once. Antigens for these TCRs are unknown. This specimen consisted of cultured CD8+ T cells from PBMCs, obtained from culture after CMV antigen stimulation. The receptors were sampled from a human donor in good health (CMV status not recorded). Some clones in this sample may be carry-over from other donors' samples.

The sample holds a few counts of this clonotype. The V call is TRBV11-3, the J call TRBJ1-6; D is perhaps TRBD1 (5 bases). V was shortened by 5 bases and J by 3 bases, with 17 bases between the two germline ends. Germline V gene lookup returns CDR1 SGHNT and CDR2 YENEEA. The CDR3 extends over 17 amino acids. The CDR3 nucleotides read TGTGCCAGCAGCCCGACACCCGGACAAGTCTATAATTCACCCCTCCACTTT. Amino acid sequence: CASSPTPGQVYNSPLHF.

This clonotype was detected many times. The chain links TRBV28 to TRBJ1-1; no reliable D call. V was clipped by 2 bases and J by 3 bases, with 13 bases between them. Per germline, CDR1 MDHEN and CDR2 SYDVKM. The CDR3 is made up of 15 amino acids. The CDR3 bases are TGTGCCAGCAGTTTAGACCCTGACCCAGACACTGAAGCTTTCTTT. Encoded protein: CASSLDPDPDTEAFF.

In regard to this clonotype: A junction boundary mismatches the germline segment, possibly from a read error. This chain's CDR3 is CGARDFGGTYSNQPQHF. As DNA, the CDR3 is TGCGGTGCTAGAGATTTTGGCGGAACCTATAGCAATCAGCCCCAGCATTTT. This rearrangement joins TRBV20-1 to TRBJ1-5, with D uncertain. The CDR3 covers 17 residues. From germline, CDR1 is DFQATT and CDR2 SNEGSKA (reference sequence).

In this sample, this clonotype turned up many times. The V and J genes are TRBV4-2 and TRBJ1-1; TRBD1 is a possible D gene (6 bases). The CDR3 spans 16 residues. The V end lost 1 base, the J end lost 1 base, and 13 bases lay between the germline ends. The germline V gene has CDR1 LGHNA and CDR2 YNFKEQ. CDR3 amino acids: CASSQGTGTTNTEAFF. CDR3 DNA: TGTGCCAGCAGCCAAGGGACCGGGACAACGAACACTGAAGCTTTCTTT.